The subject of this entry is one T cell receptor (beta chain). Its antigen is undetermined. The record originates from a study of T cell repertoires in cytomegalovirus infection. The overall study: Researchers turned to recently identified HLA-C-restricted CMV epitopes as well as well-studied HLA-B-restricted ones.

The CDR3 is 17 residues long. The junction had 5 bases not matched to a gene; V was cut back by 0 bases and J by 2 bases. CDR1 and CDR2 (germline): SGHRS, YFSETQ. In TCRdb, the reads were re-called with MiXCR into one record per CDR3 protein. The sample consists of about 570,000 distinct CDR3 sequences, 35% to 50% of them appearing once. The chain has TRBV5-1 and TRBJ2-3; 11 bases are a match to TRBD2. Specimen: cultured PBMCs, collected from culture after CMV antigen stimulation. This TCR derives from a human donor in good health (CMV status not recorded). Some clones in this sample may be carry-over from other donors' samples. The CDR3 protein is CASSLVTSGDFTDTQYF. The CDR3 nucleotides are TGCGCCAGCAGCTTGGTGACTAGCGGGGACTTCACAGATACGCAGTATTTT. Full variable domain (rest looked up from reference TRBV5-1 and TRBJ2-3): KAGVTQTPRYLIKTRGQQVTLSCSPISGHRSVSWYQQTPGQGLQFLFEYFSETQRNKGNFPGRFSGRQFSNSRSEMNVSTLELGDSALYLCASSLVTSGDFTDTQYFGPGTRLTVL.